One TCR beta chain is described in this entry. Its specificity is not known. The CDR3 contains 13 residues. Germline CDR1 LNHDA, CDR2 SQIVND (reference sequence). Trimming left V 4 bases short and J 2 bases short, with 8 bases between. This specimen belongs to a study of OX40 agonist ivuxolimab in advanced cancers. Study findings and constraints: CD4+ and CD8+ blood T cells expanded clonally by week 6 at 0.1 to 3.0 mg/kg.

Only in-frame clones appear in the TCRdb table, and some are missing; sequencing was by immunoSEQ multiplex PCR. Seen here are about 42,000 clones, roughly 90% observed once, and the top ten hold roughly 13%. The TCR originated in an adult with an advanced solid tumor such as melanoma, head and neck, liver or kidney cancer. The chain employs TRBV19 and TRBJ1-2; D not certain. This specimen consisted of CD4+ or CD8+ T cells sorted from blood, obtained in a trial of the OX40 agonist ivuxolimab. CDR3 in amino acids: CASSKDKNYGYTF. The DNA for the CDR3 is TGTGCCAGTAGTAAAGACAAAAACTATGGCTACACCTTC. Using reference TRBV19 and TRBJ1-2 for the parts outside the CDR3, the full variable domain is DGGITQSPKYLFRKEGQNVTLSCEQNLNHDAMYWYRQDPGQGLRLIYYSQIVNDFQKGDIAEGYSVSREKKESFPLTVTSAQKNPTAFYLCASSKDKNYGYTFGSGTRLTVV.